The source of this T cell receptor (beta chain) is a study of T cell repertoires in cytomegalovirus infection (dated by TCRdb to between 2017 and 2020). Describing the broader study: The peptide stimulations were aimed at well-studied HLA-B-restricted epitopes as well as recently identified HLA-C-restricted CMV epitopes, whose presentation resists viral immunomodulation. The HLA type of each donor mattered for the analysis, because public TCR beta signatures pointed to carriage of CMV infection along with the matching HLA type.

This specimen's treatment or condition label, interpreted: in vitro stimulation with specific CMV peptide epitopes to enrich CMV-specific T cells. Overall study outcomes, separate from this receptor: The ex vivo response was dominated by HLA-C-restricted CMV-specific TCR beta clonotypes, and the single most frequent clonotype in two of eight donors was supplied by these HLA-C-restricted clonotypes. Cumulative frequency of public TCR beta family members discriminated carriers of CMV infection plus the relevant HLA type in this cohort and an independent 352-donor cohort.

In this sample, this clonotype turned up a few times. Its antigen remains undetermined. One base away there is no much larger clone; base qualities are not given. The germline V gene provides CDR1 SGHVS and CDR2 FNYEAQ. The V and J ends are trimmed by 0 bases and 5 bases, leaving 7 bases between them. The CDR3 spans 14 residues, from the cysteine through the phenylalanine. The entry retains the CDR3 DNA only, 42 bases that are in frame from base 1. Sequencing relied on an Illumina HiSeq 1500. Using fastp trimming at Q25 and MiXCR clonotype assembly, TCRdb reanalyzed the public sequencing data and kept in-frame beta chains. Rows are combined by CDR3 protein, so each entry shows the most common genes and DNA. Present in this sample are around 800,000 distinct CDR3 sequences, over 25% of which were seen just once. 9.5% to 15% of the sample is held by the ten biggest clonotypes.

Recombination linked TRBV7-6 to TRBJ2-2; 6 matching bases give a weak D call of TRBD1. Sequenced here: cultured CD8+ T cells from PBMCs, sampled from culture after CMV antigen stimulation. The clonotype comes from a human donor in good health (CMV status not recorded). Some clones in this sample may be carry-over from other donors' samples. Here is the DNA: TGTGCCAGCAGCTTAGCCCAGGGGACCGGGGAGCTGTTTTTT. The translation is CASSLAQGTGELFF.